The next 32 T cell receptor beta chains were all read from a single sample in a study of shared clonotypes between healthy human individuals. CD8 cells classed as naive were CD45RO-negative and positively selected for CCR7, excluding terminally differentiated effector memory CD45RA+ cells. Generated by immunoSEQ multiplex PCR, the TCRdb table keeps only in-frame clones and is missing some. Among some 1,900,000 clones, about 95% were seen once, and the ten largest hold around 1%. Input material: naive CD8+ T cells sorted from blood. All receptors come from a man aged 18 to 29 in good health.

The CDR3 sequence is CAWSEEGGEETQYF. CDR3 sequence (DNA): TGTGCCTGGAGTGAAGAGGGAGGTGAAGAGACCCAGTACTTC. This rearrangement joins TRBV30 to TRBJ2-5; a possible D gene is TRBD2 (6 bases). This CDR3 spans 14 amino acids. Trimming took off 1 base at V and 3 bases at J, with 12 bases between the two ends. Germline CDR1 reads GTSNPN; CDR2 reads SVGIG (reference sequence).

Remarks on this clone: Other DNA sequences in this specimen translate into the identical CDR3. The chain is built from TRBV27 and TRBJ2-7; a weak D match, TRBD2 (5 bases). This CDR3 region has 14 residues. CDR1 and CDR2 from the germline V gene are MNHEY and SMNVEV (reference sequence). The V gene lost 0 bases and the J gene lost 0 bases, with 6 bases spanning the gap. CDR3 sequence: CASSLSGASYEQYF. In DNA form, the CDR3 reads TGTGCCAGCAGTTTATCGGGAGCCTCCTACGAGCAGTACTTC.

This sequence joins TRBV28 and TRBJ1-6; 10 bases line up with TRBD1. The length of the CDR3 is 14 residues. V was clipped by 4 bases and J by 10 bases; unmatched bases: 4. CDR1 and CDR2 (germline): MDHEN, SYDVKM. CDR3 residues: CASSWDRGKSPLHF. In DNA form, the CDR3 reads TGTGCCAGCAGTTGGGACAGGGGAAAGTCACCCCTCCACTTT.

This sequence joins TRBV19 and TRBJ1-6; 9 bases are a match to TRBD1. This CDR3 is built from 15 residues. V dropped 7 bases and J dropped 7; count of bases not matched to a gene: 8. CDR1 is LNHDA, CDR2 SQIVND, per germline (reference sequence). CDR3 amino acids: CASTEYDRGNSPLHF. CDR3 bases: TGTGCCAGTACTGAATATGACAGGGGGAATTCACCCCTCCACTTT.

On this clone: Other nucleotide sequences in the sample specify the same CDR3. The chain couples TRBV10-1 to TRBJ1-1; D is undetermined. CDR3 length: 12 residues. V lost 4 bases and J 2 bases, leaving 5 bases between the germline ends. Germline CDR1 is WNHNN and CDR2 is SYGVQD (reference sequence). CDR3 protein: CASSAGNTEAFF. The CDR3, as DNA: TGCGCCAGCAGTGCTGGAAACACTGAAGCTTTCTTT.

The chain uses TRBV30 and TRBJ2-7; D is unresolved. Germline V gene data show CDR1 as GTSNPN and CDR2 as SVGIG (reference sequence). Trimming cost V 0 bases and J 3 bases, with 18 bases left between them. CDR3 length: 16 residues. The CDR3 bases are TGTGCCTGGAGTGTACGATCCACCCCTTACAGCTACGAGCAGTACTTC. Its translation: CAWSVRSTPYSYEQYF.

This chain joins TRBV5-6 and TRBJ1-5, with D unclear. The V end lost 4 bases, the J end lost 9 bases, and 17 bases lay between the germline ends. Germline V gene lookup returns CDR1 SGHDT and CDR2 YYEEEE. The CDR3 is 14 residues long. Here the CDR3 DNA reads TGTGCCAGCAGCCCGGACCCCACAAGTCTGCCCCAGCATTTT. It specifies CASSPDPTSLPQHF.

V gene TRBV5-4 combines with J gene TRBJ2-7; no clear D. CDR1 SGHNT and CDR2 YYREEE come from the germline V gene (reference sequence). The CDR3 loop spans 13 amino acids. The V end lost 4 bases, the J end lost 6 bases, and 14 bases lay between the germline ends. Here the CDR3 DNA reads TGTGCCAGCAGCCCCCAAGGAGTTGCCGAGCAGTACTTC. This codes for CASSPQGVAEQYF.

The chain uses TRBV9 and TRBJ1-6; 7 nucleotides agree with TRBD1. Germline CDR1 is SGDLS and CDR2 is YYNGEE. V was clipped by 7 bases and J by 5 bases; unmatched bases: 0. There are 12 residues in the CDR3. The CDR3 DNA is TGTGCCAGCGGACAGGATAATTCACCCCTCCACTTT. Its translation: CASGQDNSPLHF.

This chain joins TRBV6-5 and TRBJ1-2, with D uncertain. V gave up 0 bases and J gave up 5 bases, with 7 bases separating them. The CDR3 extends over 13 amino acids. Germline V gene sequence: CDR1 MNHEY, CDR2 SVGAGI. CDR3 in amino acids: CASSYSIRYGYTF. CDR3 DNA sequence: TGTGCCAGCAGTTACTCGATCCGGTATGGCTACACCTTC.

The genes are TRBV27 and TRBJ1-1; a weak D match, TRBD1 (5 bases). CDR3 length: 15 amino acids. CDR1 and CDR2 (germline): MNHEY, SMNVEV (reference sequence). Trimming took 8 bases from V and 2 from J, leaving 18 bases between them. CDR3 loop: CASRLQIGANTEAFF. The CDR3 DNA reads as TGTGCCAGCCGACTTCAGATAGGGGCCAACACTGAAGCTTTCTTT.

This clone was seen a single time. At the DNA level, this CDR3 is encoded by other sequences in the same sample as well. The rearrangement links TRBV19 to TRBJ2-7, with D unresolved. Deletions cut 6 bases from V and 1 base from J, with 10 bases between. The germline V gene has CDR1 LNHDA and CDR2 SQIVND (reference sequence). The CDR3 has 13 residues. The CDR3: CASSRDGSYEQYF. The CDR3 region has the DNA TGTGCCAGTAGCCGAGACGGATCCTACGAGCAGTACTTC. The full variable domain, completed using reference TRBV19 and TRBJ2-7, is DGGITQSPKYLFRKEGQNVTLSCEQNLNHDAMYWYRQDPGQGLRLIYYSQIVNDFQKGDIAEGYSVSREKKESFPLTVTSAQKNPTAFYLCASSRDGSYEQYFGPGTRLTVT.

The chain carries TRBV19 and TRBJ2-1; possibly TRBD1 for D (5 bases). This CDR3 contains 17 residues. Germline CDR1 LNHDA, CDR2 SQIVND (reference sequence). Trimming removed 0 bases at V and 6 bases at J, with 18 bases between. The CDR3 is CASSIDPGQGWGNEQFF. DNA for the CDR3: TGTGCCAGTAGTATAGATCCTGGGCAGGGATGGGGCAATGAGCAGTTCTTC.

The gene calls are TRBV7-8 and TRBJ2-7; TRBD2 agrees at 7 bases. The CDR3 loop spans 16 amino acids. V shed 1 base and J 3 bases; nucleotides not matched to a gene: 9. In germline, CDR1 is SGHVS, CDR2 FQNEAQ. As DNA, the CDR3 is TGTGCCAGCAGCTTAGGGGAGGGAGGGCCTCTCTACGAGCAGTACTTC. It specifies CASSLGEGGPLYEQYF.

The V gene is TRBV7-2, the J gene TRBJ2-3; the match to TRBD2 covers 14 bases. The CDR3 has 19 residues. Trimming at V came to 3 bases and at J to 4 bases, leaving 12 bases not matched to a gene. The germline gives CDR1 SGHTA, CDR2 FQGNSA. The CDR3 nucleotides are TGTGCCAGCAGCTTCCCCCTCCGGACTAGCGGGGGGACCGCAGATACGCAGTATTTT. Translated: CASSFPLRTSGGTADTQYF.

CDR3 sequence: CASSPAGTGEDTQYF. CDR3 DNA sequence: TGTGCCAGCAGCCCGGCCGGGACAGGGGAGGATACGCAGTATTTT. The rearrangement links TRBV5-6 to TRBJ2-3; 10 bases map to TRBD1. V dropped 4 bases and J dropped 6; count of bases not matched to a gene: 8. This CDR3 is built from 15 residues. Germline V CDR1 and CDR2: SGHDT, YYEEEE.

The J gene is TRBJ2-1, the V gene TRBV28; 8 bases fit TRBD2. The length of the CDR3 is 16 residues. Germline V CDR1 and CDR2: MDHEN, SYDVKM. V lost 7 bases, J lost 2 bases, and 10 bases stayed unmatched. The CDR3 sequence is CASNPRGGGPYNEQFF. DNA of the CDR3: TGTGCCAGCAATCCACGGGGCGGGGGGCCCTACAATGAGCAGTTCTTC.

Regarding this clone: The sample carries other DNA sequences with the same CDR3. V gene TRBV28 combines with J gene TRBJ1-1, with no clear D. The CDR3 consists of 13 residues. The germline gives CDR1 MDHEN, CDR2 SYDVKM. Trimming pared 5 bases from V and 0 bases from J, leaving 7 bases between. The CDR3 sequence: CASSPELNTEAFF. The CDR3 DNA sequence: TGTGCCAGCAGTCCTGAATTGAACACTGAAGCTTTCTTT.

Only a few counts were recorded for this clone. The chain uses TRBV27 and TRBJ1-5, with a tentative D call TRBD1 (5 bases). The CDR3 length is 15 residues. Trimming removed 5 bases from V and 0 bases from J, with 11 bases in between. CDR1 is MNHEY, CDR2 SMNVEV, per germline (reference sequence). The CDR3 loop is CASSHGTYSNQPQHF. In nucleotides, the CDR3 is TGTGCCAGCAGTCACGGGACTTATAGCAATCAGCCCCAGCATTTT.

The chain carries TRBV5-1 and TRBJ1-2, with D uncertain. Germline V lookup: CDR1 SGHRS, CDR2 YFSETQ. V was shortened by 0 bases and J by 4 bases, with 10 bases between the two germline ends. CDR3 size: 14 residues. The CDR3 loop is CASSLELLGYGYTF. The CDR3 DNA is TGCGCCAGCAGCTTGGAACTACTCGGCTATGGCTACACCTTC.

The V call is TRBV4-1, the J call TRBJ2-1; D is uncertain. CDR3 length: 15 residues. Looked up from germline, CDR1 is MGHRA and CDR2 is YSYEKL. With 8 bases removed from V and 9 bases from J, the gap between germline ends came to 23 bases. CDR3 nucleotides: TGCGCCAGCGGTACGCTGGGTGGAATAGTCGGTGAGCAGTTCTTC. It codes for CASGTLGGIVGEQFF.

This clone is a singleton in its sample. The chain couples TRBV2 to TRBJ2-5; TRBD2 might be the D (6 bases). The V end was cut by 9 bases, the J end by 1 base, with 12 bases between. The CDR3 runs 13 residues. CDR1 SNHLY and CDR2 FYNNEI come from the germline V gene. The CDR3 region has the DNA TGTGCCAGGACGGTAGCGGCCCAAGAGACCCAGTACTTC. It is translated as CARTVAAQETQYF.

This chain connects TRBV5-1 to TRBJ2-2; D uncertain. The CDR3 runs 12 residues. V dropped 2 bases and J dropped 4 bases, with 3 bases sitting between them. The germline V gene has CDR1 SGHRS and CDR2 YFSETQ. As DNA, the CDR3 is TGCGCCAGCAGCTTCACCACCGGGGAGCTGTTTTTT. Translation gives CASSFTTGELFF.

The J gene is TRBJ2-2, the V gene TRBV13, with TRBD1 as a possible D gene (6 bases). The V gene's germline CDR1 is PRHDT and CDR2 FYEKMQ (reference sequence). V lost 5 bases to trimming and J lost 5 bases, with 9 bases between them. The CDR3 totals 13 residues. The CDR3 spells CASSGTGTGELFF. The CDR3 DNA reads TGTGCCAGCAGCGGCACAGGGACCGGGGAGCTGTTTTTT.

In this sample, this clone turned up once. The chain couples TRBV4-1 to TRBJ2-6; D is possibly TRBD1 (6 bases). This CDR3 has 17 residues. Trimming cost V 1 base and J 2 bases, with 12 bases left between them. Germline loops: CDR1 MGHRA, CDR2 YSYEKL. The CDR3 coding sequence is TGCGCCAGCAGCCAAGCCGTACAGGGAACTGGGGCCAACGTCCTGACTTTC. Encoded protein: CASSQAVQGTGANVLTF.

In its sample, this clone was seen once. CDR3 residues: CASSGGLAGEGSYEQYF. CDR3 in DNA: TGTGCCAGCAGCGGGGGACTAGCGGGAGAAGGGTCCTACGAGCAGTACTTC. The chain recombines TRBV7-6 with TRBJ2-7; 14 bases match TRBD2. This CDR3 has 17 amino acids. J was trimmed by 1 base and V by 5 bases; bases with no gene match: 7. Germline CDR1 and CDR2: SGHVS and FNYEAQ.

The gene calls are TRBV7-9 and TRBJ2-7, with 8 bases aligning to TRBD1. Losses at the gene ends were 6 bases for V and 2 bases for J; bases not matched to a gene: 9. Per germline, CDR1 SEHNR and CDR2 FQNEAQ (reference sequence). CDR3 length: 15 amino acids. CDR3 sequence (DNA): TGTGCCAGCAGGGAGGCGGACAGGGAAACCTACGAGCAGTACTTC. Its protein product is CASREADRETYEQYF.

The rearrangement uses TRBV29-1 and TRBJ1-3; D remains ambiguous. There are 12 residues in the CDR3. Per germline, CDR1 SQVTM and CDR2 ANQGSEA. The ends were cut back, 1 base at V and 9 bases at J, with 10 bases in the middle. CDR3 sequence (DNA): TGCAGCGTTGAAGGGAGCGAGAGCACCATATATTTT. Translated, it gives CSVEGSESTIYF.

Of note for this clone: At one of its ends the junction is not consistent with the germline gene, which may arise from a read error. The chain combines TRBV7-9 with TRBJ2-5, with 11 bases fitting TRBD2. CDR1 and CDR2 from the germline V gene are SEHNR and FQNEAQ (reference sequence). This CDR3 is built from 13 residues. CDR3 sequence: CASSSSYGLAGDF. Here the CDR3 DNA reads TGTGCCAGCAGCTCTTCCTACGGACTAGCGGGCGACTTC.

The gene calls are TRBV19 and TRBJ1-1, with D perhaps TRBD1 (6 bases). With 3 bases removed from V and 3 bases from J, the gap between germline ends came to 14 bases. This CDR3 has 15 amino acids. Germline CDR1 and CDR2: LNHDA and SQIVND (reference sequence). The chain's CDR3 is CASSILGARDTEAFF. The CDR3, as DNA: TGTGCCAGTAGTATTCTGGGGGCGAGGGACACTGAAGCTTTCTTT.

The chain uses TRBV4-3 and TRBJ2-1, with 7 bases fitting TRBD2. V dropped 0 bases and J dropped 7; count of bases not matched to a gene: 9. This CDR3 region has 16 residues. Germline CDR1 LGHNA, CDR2 YSLEER. Here the CDR3 DNA reads TGCGCCAGCAGCCAAGAGGAGGGAGGGCCATGGAATGAGCAGTTCTTC. It encodes CASSQEEGGPWNEQFF.

With regard to this clone: This specimen includes other DNA sequences encoding the same CDR3. The chain couples TRBV6-5 to TRBJ2-3; D unresolved. From germline, CDR1 is MNHEY and CDR2 SVGAGI. This CDR3 spans 14 amino acids. Between the trimmed V and J ends, which lost 0 bases and 3 bases, there was a span of 7 bases. CDR3 protein: CASSYSLVTDTQYF. The CDR3 coding sequence is TGTGCCAGCAGTTACTCCCTGGTTACAGATACGCAGTATTTT.